Listed below are T cell receptor beta chains from one sample, sequenced in a study of human thymus T cells. Sequencing used immunoSEQ multiplex PCR; TCRdb keeps in-frame clones, though not all of them. The table records about 60,000 clones, 94% of them present only once. Sequencing was done on a sample of blood. Receptors originate from a boy under two years old with a congenital heart defect but otherwise immunologically healthy. Each CDR3 is given with its conserved first and last residue. The order of the fields is D gene, V gene, J gene, CDR3 protein. A D gene is named only where the DNA matches it firmly.

D: NA
V: TRBV19
J: TRBJ2-1
CDR3: CASSLGLGTDNEQFF

D: TRBD2
V: TRBV6-1
J: TRBJ2-7
CDR3: CASSATSGRASFSYEQYF

D: NA
V: TRBV11-2
J: TRBJ2-5
CDR3: CASSLRGPETQYF

D: TRBD1
V: TRBV6-6
J: TRBJ2-7
CDR3: CASSAGTGGHEQYF

D: TRBD2
V: TRBV7-2
J: TRBJ2-3
CDR3: CASSSSGGAGDTQYF

D: NA
V: TRBV7-2
J: TRBJ1-1
CDR3: CASSLAQNTEAFF

D: TRBD1
V: TRBV19
J: TRBJ1-5
CDR3: CASSRGTGGRQPQHF

D: NA
V: TRBV11-2
J: TRBJ2-1
CDR3: CASSLRLAYNEQFF

D: NA
V: TRBV5-4
J: TRBJ2-6
CDR3: CASSLKTDSGANVLTF

D: NA
V: TRBV5-3
J: TRBJ2-7
CDR3: CASSSARDFEQYF

D: TRBD1
V: TRBV28
J: TRBJ2-7
CDR3: CASRVTGVFDEQYF

D: NA
V: TRBV7-2
J: TRBJ2-7
CDR3: CASSLGGRTYEQYF

D: TRBD1
V: TRBV5-8
J: TRBJ2-1
CDR3: CASSLWGTGGIGNEQFF

D: NA
V: TRBV5-1
J: TRBJ2-5
CDR3: CASSLGPQETQYF

D: TRBD1
V: TRBV28
J: TRBJ1-5
CDR3: CASSPQTGEHQPQHF

D: NA
V: TRBV5-1
J: TRBJ1-2
CDR3: CASSLGGNKAYGYTF

D: TRBD1
V: TRBV7-9
J: TRBJ1-2
CDR3: CASSFMPRGQFGYTF

D: TRBD2
V: TRBV28
J: TRBJ2-7
CDR3: CASELLAGAWEQYF